Listed below are T cell receptor beta chains from one sample, sequenced in a study of cytomegalovirus exposure and HLA in healthy donors. Libraries were prepared by immunoSEQ multiplex PCR; TCRdb keeps only in-frame clonotypes and omits some of them. The sample lists about 99,000 clones, around 77% occurring once. The sample comprised PBMCs. The receptors originated from a man over 45 in good health and CMV-seropositive. Both conserved end residues are part of each CDR3. The D gene is left open where the match is weak. Part of the rows lack a size; the others show once, few, many or a class for expanded clones.

abundance | j_gene | v_gene | d_gene | CDR3nt | CDR3aa
NA | TRBJ1-2 | TRBV15 | NA | TGTGCCACCGACAACGGCTATGGCTACACCTTC | CATDNGYGYTF
NA | TRBJ2-1 | TRBV6-1 | TRBD2 | TGTGCCAGCAGCGTGGGGACTAGCGGAAACAATGAGCAGTTCTTC | CASSVGTSGNNEQFF
NA | TRBJ2-7 | TRBV4-1 | TRBD2 | TGCGCCAGCAGCCAAGATCAAGCGGGAGGCTACTACGAGCAGTACTTC | CASSQDQAGGYYEQYF
NA | TRBJ2-7 | TRBV7-6 | TRBD2 | TGTGCCAGCAGCTCGGGACTAGCGAGCGAGCAGTACTTC | CASSSGLASEQYF
once | TRBJ2-3 | TRBV30 | TRBD1 | TGTGCCTGGAGCACGACAGGGTGGGCAGATACGCAGTATTTT | CAWSTTGWADTQYF
NA | TRBJ2-1 | TRBV9 | TRBD2 | TGTGCCAGCAGCGAGGCGACTCTTGCGGGAGGGCCTCATGAGCAGTTCTTC | CASSEATLAGGPHEQFF
NA | TRBJ2-1 | TRBV27 | NA | TGTGCCAGCAGTTTATCATCGGGTGGGGGCGGCAATGAGCAGTTCTTC | CASSLSSGGGGNEQFF
NA | TRBJ2-1 | TRBV7-3 | NA | TGTGCCAGCAGCCCAGGGGCGGACAGCTCCTACAATGAGCAGTTCTTC | CASSPGADSSYNEQFF
few | TRBJ2-3 | TRBV7-2 | TRBD2 | TGTGCCAGCAGCTCGGCTAGCGGTCGGGATACGCAGTATTTT | CASSSASGRDTQYF
NA | TRBJ2-3 | TRBV6-5 | TRBD1 | TGTGCCACCCGACAGGGGGCGAGCACAGATACGCAGTATTTT | CATRQGASTDTQYF